The 29 T cell receptor beta chains in this list originate from one sample, sequenced in a study of T-cell memory formation after mild COVID-19. Each CDR3 protein is one row after TCRdb ran MiXCR on the 5' RACE reads. This table has fewer than 400,000 distinct CDR3 sequences, 16% appearing once. Sequenced material: PBMCs or a T cell subset sorted from them (not recorded which). The receptor source for this set is a man between 18 and 29 years old who had mild COVID-19 (a few samples of this study predate the infection). Cell type and time point are not known.

This clonotype was counted a few times. The chain couples TRBV6-2 or TRBV6-3 to TRBJ1-5; D unclear. Germline V gives CDR1 MNHEY, CDR2 SVGEGT. Between the trimmed V and J ends, which lost 2 bases and 0 bases, there was a span of 8 bases. The CDR3 extends over 15 amino acids. CDR3: CASSYGGVSNQPQHF. The CDR3 nucleotides are TGTGCCAGCAGTTACGGTGGGGTTAGCAATCAGCCCCAGCATTTT.

The sample holds a few counts of this clonotype. The J gene is TRBJ2-7, the V gene TRBV5-1, with 10 bases that match TRBD1. The germline V gene has CDR1 SGHRS and CDR2 YFSETQ. The junction had 5 bases not matched to a gene; V was cut back by 0 bases and J by 2 bases. The CDR3 consists of 16 residues. Written as DNA, the CDR3 is TGCGCCAGCAGCTTGGCCCTAGGACAGGGGGCCTACGAGCAGTACTTC. Amino acid sequence: CASSLALGQGAYEQYF.

J is TRBJ1-6 and V is TRBV2; 11 positions match TRBD1. The length of the CDR3 is 13 residues. J lost 10 bases, V lost 9 bases, and 5 bases had no gene match. Germline loops: CDR1 SNHLY, CDR2 FYNNEI. The CDR3 nucleotides are TGTGCCAGTGGGGACAGGGGGGAGTCACCCCTCCACTTT. Translated: CASGDRGESPLHF.

The chain combines TRBV4-3 with TRBJ1-1; D not certain. Germline V gene data show CDR1 as LGHNA and CDR2 as YSLEER. V was cut by 0 bases and J by 11 bases, with 19 bases left in between. This CDR3 comprises 15 residues. DNA for the CDR3: TGCGCCAGCAGCCAAGATTTAGCTTTACGGGCGACCGCTTTCTTT. Residues: CASSQDLALRATAFF.

The chain recombines TRBV5-1 with TRBJ1-1; D unclear. The CDR3 is 14 amino acids. The ends were cut back, 4 bases at V and 1 base at J, with 11 bases in the middle. Germline values: CDR1 SGHRS, CDR2 YFSETQ. Here the CDR3 DNA reads TGCGCCAGCAGCCGAGGAGGGCAGAACACTGAAGCTTTCTTT. Encoded protein: CASSRGGQNTEAFF.

This clonotype has a handful of counts. V usage is TRBV6-2 or TRBV6-3 and J usage is TRBJ2-2; D gene uncertain. The V gene lost 0 bases and the J gene lost 5 bases, with 4 bases spanning the gap. CDR1 and CDR2 (germline): MNHEY, SVGEGT. The CDR3 covers 13 residues. The CDR3 nucleotides are TGTGCCAGCAGTTACTCTAGGACCGGGGAGCTGTTTTTT. It is translated as CASSYSRTGELFF.

J is TRBJ2-7 and V is TRBV5-1; D is undetermined. V lost 4 bases, J lost 5 bases, and 16 bases lay in between. Per germline, CDR1 SGHRS and CDR2 YFSETQ. The CDR3 covers 14 residues. The CDR3 DNA sequence: TGCGCCAGCAGCCTAAAGGGTGCCTCGGACGAGCAGTACTTC. It specifies CASSLKGASDEQYF.

The table lists this clonotype with a few counts. The chain has TRBV3-1 and TRBJ1-1; D may be TRBD1 (6 bases). Per the germline V gene, CDR1 is LGHDT and CDR2 is YNNKEL (reference sequence). The CDR3 has 14 residues. Trimming cost V 1 base and J 5 bases, with 11 bases left between them. The DNA of the CDR3 is TGTGCCAGCAGCCAAGGAACGCAGGGGACTGAAGCTTTCTTT. Translation: CASSQGTQGTEAFF.

This rearrangement joins TRBV29-1 to TRBJ2-3; D unresolved. The CDR3 is 14 residues long. CDR1 is SQVTM, CDR2 ANQGSEA, per germline. V was clipped by 1 base and J by 0 bases, with 8 bases between them. This CDR3 is CSVEVTTSTDTQYF. CDR3 nucleotide sequence: TGCAGCGTTGAAGTCACGACTAGCACAGATACGCAGTATTTT.

This clonotype was counted only a few times. The chain carries TRBV20-1 and TRBJ1-1; weak D call: TRBD1 (6 bases). CDR1 DFQATT and CDR2 SNEGSKA come from the germline V gene (reference sequence). CDR3 size: 14 residues. The V end was cut by 0 bases, the J end by 3 bases, with 11 bases between. This CDR3 is CSARDSGAYTEAFF. Written as DNA, the CDR3 is TGCAGTGCTAGAGATTCGGGGGCTTACACTGAAGCTTTCTTT.

This clonotype was seen more than once but under ten times. V and J are TRBV6-6 and TRBJ1-4; a weak D match, TRBD1 (5 bases). The CDR3 runs to 14 residues. Germline lookup yields CDR1 MNHNY and CDR2 SVGAGI (reference sequence). The germline V and J ends were trimmed by 11 bases and 4 bases, with 17 bases remaining between them. CDR3 sequence: CAAKGRTVNEKLFF. The CDR3 nucleotides read TGTGCCGCCAAGGGGCGGACCGTTAATGAAAAACTGTTTTTT.

Comments on this clonotype: The junction and the germline gene differ at one end; a read error may be behind it. The chain links TRBV12-3 or TRBV12-4 to TRBJ2-1; the D gene is possibly TRBD1 (6 bases). The CDR3 totals 15 residues. The CDR3 region has the DNA TGTGCCAGCAATTTAAGGCAGGGGATGGGGAGTGGGCAGTTCTTC. Residues: CASNLRQGMGSGQFF.

V usage is TRBV29-1 and J usage is TRBJ2-1; 8 bases map to TRBD1. Germline assignment: CDR1 SQVTM and CDR2 ANQGSEA. Trimming cost V 1 base and J 2 bases; bases outside gene matches: 7. The CDR3 is made up of 16 amino acids. CDR3 amino acids: CSVEGSGQGTYNEQFF. The CDR3 nucleotides are TGCAGCGTTGAAGGGAGCGGACAGGGAACCTACAATGAGCAGTTCTTC.

The chain is built from TRBV27 and TRBJ1-1, with D possibly matching TRBD1 (6 bases). Germline CDR1 reads MNHEY; CDR2 reads SMNVEV (reference sequence). Deletions cut 8 bases from V and 1 base from J, with 11 bases between. The CDR3 is 13 amino acids. The CDR3 loop is CASQTGWNTEAFF. CDR3 sequence (DNA): TGTGCCAGCCAGACAGGATGGAACACTGAAGCTTTCTTT.

This clonotype was seen only a few times. V usage is TRBV7-9 and J usage is TRBJ2-1; TRBD2 matches at 9 bases. The CDR3 is made up of 17 amino acids. Germline V CDR1 and CDR2: SEHNR, FQNEAQ (reference sequence). V lost 0 bases to trimming and J lost 4 bases; unmatched junction nucleotides: 7. The CDR3 DNA sequence: TGTGCCAGCAGCTTAGCCCGAGGTGCGGGGGGGTACAATGAGCAGTTCTTC. It encodes CASSLARGAGGYNEQFF.

This clonotype appeared a few times. The genes are TRBV5-1 and TRBJ2-2; D not resolved. V lost 2 bases and J 0 bases, leaving 14 bases between the germline ends. CDR1 and CDR2 (germline): SGHRS, YFSETQ. The CDR3 contains 17 residues. The DNA for the CDR3 is TGCGCCAGCAGCTTTTCTCTAGACTTATCGAACACCGGGGAGCTGTTTTTT. It encodes CASSFSLDLSNTGELFF.

The chain joins TRBV4-1 to TRBJ1-5; a weak D match, TRBD1 (6 bases). Trimming pared 1 base from V and 4 bases from J, leaving 8 bases between. The CDR3 spans 14 residues. The germline V gene encodes CDR1 MGHRA and CDR2 YSYEKL. CDR3 nucleotide sequence: TGCGCCAGCAGCCAAGCGGGACAAAATCAGCCCCAGCATTTT. This gives the protein CASSQAGQNQPQHF.

This rearrangement joins TRBV5-1 to TRBJ2-3; D gene uncertain. Germline V gene data show CDR1 as SGHRS and CDR2 as YFSETQ. The CDR3 has 13 residues. V gave up 3 bases and J gave up 4 bases, with 9 bases separating them. CDR3: CASSSQTPDTQYF. The CDR3 nucleotides are TGCGCCAGCAGCTCCCAGACCCCAGATACGCAGTATTTT.

This clonotype was recorded at least ten times. This sequence joins TRBV5-1 and TRBJ2-5; no clear D gene. The germline V gene has CDR1 SGHRS and CDR2 YFSETQ. The CDR3 is 14 amino acids. The V end was cut by 0 bases, the J end by 2 bases, with 8 bases between. CDR3 amino acids: CASSLGRGQETQYF. The CDR3 coding sequence is TGCGCCAGCAGCTTGGGACGAGGACAAGAGACCCAGTACTTC.

The sample holds many counts of this clonotype. The V and J genes are TRBV5-1 and TRBJ2-7, with D perhaps TRBD1 (6 bases). The CDR3 has 15 amino acids. The germline V gene has CDR1 SGHRS and CDR2 YFSETQ. Trimming removed 0 bases at V and 1 base at J, with 11 bases between. In DNA, the CDR3 is TGCGCCAGCAGCTTGGCCGAACAGGGTTCCTACGAGCAGTACTTC. Protein sequence: CASSLAEQGSYEQYF.

The J gene is TRBJ1-1, the V gene TRBV7-9; 8 bases fit TRBD1. The CDR3 spans 16 residues. The germline CDR1 and CDR2 sequences are SEHNR and FQNEAQ (reference sequence). After removal of 1 base from V and 5 bases from J, the junction contained 9 bases not matched to a gene. The CDR3 sequence is CASSLVSGRGQTEAFF. In DNA, the CDR3 is TGTGCCAGCAGCTTAGTTTCGGGCAGGGGGCAGACTGAAGCTTTCTTT.

This clonotype was counted between two and nine times. CDR3 nucleotides: TGCAGTGCTTCGACCGGGACAGGGCACAACGAGCAGTACTTC. It specifies CSASTGTGHNEQYF. This rearrangement joins TRBV20-1 to TRBJ2-7; 9 bases match TRBD1. This CDR3 comprises 14 residues. Germline loops: CDR1 DFQATT, CDR2 SNEGSKA (reference sequence). V shed 5 bases, J shed 5 bases, and the junction held 10 bases outside the gene matches.

At least ten counts were recorded for this clonotype. The chain employs TRBV12-3 or TRBV12-4 and TRBJ2-5; D gene uncertain. This CDR3 has 11 amino acids. Trimming left V 5 bases short and J 7 bases short, with 8 bases between. CDR3 region: CASSLLGTQYF. The CDR3 nucleotides read TGTGCCAGCAGTCTACTTGGGACCCAGTACTTC.

The chain links TRBV7-9 to TRBJ1-5; D is uncertain. Germline-derived CDR1 and CDR2 are SEHNR and FQNEAQ (reference sequence). The CDR3 extends over 15 amino acids. The V end was cut by 2 bases, the J end by 5 bases, with 13 bases between. The CDR3 region has the DNA TGTGCCAGCAGCTTACACCATGGCAGTGATCAGCCCCAGCATTTT. It translates to CASSLHHGSDQPQHF.

The chain couples TRBV14 to TRBJ1-2; 7 bases match TRBD1. The CDR3 runs 14 residues. Germline V lookup: CDR1 SGHDN, CDR2 FVKESK. V trimming: 2 bases; J trimming: 7 bases; junction bases outside the gene matches: 7. This CDR3 reads CASSQHRGRSGYTF. CDR3 coding DNA: TGTGCCAGCAGCCAACACAGGGGTCGTAGTGGCTACACCTTC.

This clonotype was found a few times. CDR3 DNA: TGTGCCAGCACCCTGGGGCGTCTGACAGGCATTCAGTACTTC. This translates into CASTLGRLTGIQYF. The chain employs TRBV28 and TRBJ2-4; maybe TRBD1 (6 bases). V lost 7 bases to trimming and J lost 9 bases, with 19 bases between them. Germline V gene data show CDR1 as MDHEN and CDR2 as SYDVKM. CDR3 size: 14 residues.

This clonotype came up a few times. The chain combines TRBV6-5 with TRBJ2-3; TRBD2 agrees at 11 bases. Trimming took 0 bases from V and 2 from J; bases not matched to a gene: 10. The germline V gene encodes CDR1 MNHEY and CDR2 SVGAGI. This CDR3 region has 19 residues. CDR3 DNA sequence: TGTGCCAGCAGTTACTCGTCGATAACTAGCGGGGGCCCCACAGATACGCAGTATTTT. Protein sequence: CASSYSSITSGGPTDTQYF.

This clonotype appeared a few times. V gene TRBV12-3 or TRBV12-4 combines with J gene TRBJ2-5; possibly TRBD1 or TRBD2 for D (5 bases each). With 7 bases removed from V and 2 bases from J, the gap between germline ends came to 11 bases. The CDR3 is 13 amino acids. CDR3 sequence reads: CASTRDGQETQYF. CDR3 DNA: TGTGCCAGCACGAGGGACGGTCAAGAGACCCAGTACTTC.

The chain uses TRBV15 and TRBJ2-3; 7 nucleotides match TRBD2. This CDR3 spans 13 amino acids. V lost 0 bases to trimming and J lost 11 bases; unmatched junction nucleotides: 5. CDR1 LNHNV and CDR2 YYDKDF come from the germline V gene (reference sequence). The CDR3 loop reads CATSRESWGGQYF. In DNA, the CDR3 is TGTGCCACCAGCAGAGAGTCTTGGGGGGGGCAGTATTTT.